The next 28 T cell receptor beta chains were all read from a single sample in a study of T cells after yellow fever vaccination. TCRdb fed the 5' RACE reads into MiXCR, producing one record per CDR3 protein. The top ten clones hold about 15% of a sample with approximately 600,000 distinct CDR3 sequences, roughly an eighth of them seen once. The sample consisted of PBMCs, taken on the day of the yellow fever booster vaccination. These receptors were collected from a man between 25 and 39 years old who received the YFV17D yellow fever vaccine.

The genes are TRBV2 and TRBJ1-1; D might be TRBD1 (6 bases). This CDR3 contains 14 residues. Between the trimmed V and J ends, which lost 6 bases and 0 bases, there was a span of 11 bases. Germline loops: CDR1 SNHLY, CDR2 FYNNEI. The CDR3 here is CASRTGSLNTEAFF. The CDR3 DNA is TGTGCCAGCAGAACAGGGTCCCTGAACACTGAAGCTTTCTTT.

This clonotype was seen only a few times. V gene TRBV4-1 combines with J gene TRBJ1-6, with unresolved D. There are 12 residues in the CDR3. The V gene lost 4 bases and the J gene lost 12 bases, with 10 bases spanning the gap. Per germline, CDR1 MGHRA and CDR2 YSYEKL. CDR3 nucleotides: TGCGCCAGCAGCCTTCCTGCTCAACCCCTCCACTTT. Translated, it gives CASSLPAQPLHF.

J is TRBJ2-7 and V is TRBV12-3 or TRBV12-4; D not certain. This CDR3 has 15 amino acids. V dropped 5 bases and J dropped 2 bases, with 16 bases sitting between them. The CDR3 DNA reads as TGTGCCAGCAGTGGGGATGGAGTGCGCGCCTACGAGCAGTACTTC. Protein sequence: CASSGDGVRAYEQYF.

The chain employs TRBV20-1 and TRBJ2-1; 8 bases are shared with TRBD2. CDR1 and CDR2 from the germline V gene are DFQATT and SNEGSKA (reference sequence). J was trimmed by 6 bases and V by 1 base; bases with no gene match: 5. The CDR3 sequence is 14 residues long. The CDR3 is CSARAAGGLNEQFF. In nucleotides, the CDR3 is TGCAGTGCTAGAGCGGCGGGAGGACTCAATGAGCAGTTCTTC.

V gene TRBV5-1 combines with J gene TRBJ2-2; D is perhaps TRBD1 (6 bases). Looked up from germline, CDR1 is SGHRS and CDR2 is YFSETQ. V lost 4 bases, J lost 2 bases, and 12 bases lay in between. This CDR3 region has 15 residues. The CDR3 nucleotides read TGCGCCAGCAGCGCGCCCAGGGGTAACACCGGGGAGCTGTTTTTT. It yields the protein CASSAPRGNTGELFF.

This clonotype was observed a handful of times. DNA of the CDR3: TGTGCCAGCAGCCCCCCCCAGATCTATGGCTACACCTTC. This codes for CASSPPQIYGYTF. J is TRBJ1-2 and V is TRBV7-9; no reliable D call. Germline CDR1 SEHNR, CDR2 FQNEAQ (reference sequence). With 5 bases removed from V and 4 bases from J, the gap between germline ends came to 11 bases. CDR3 length: 13 amino acids.

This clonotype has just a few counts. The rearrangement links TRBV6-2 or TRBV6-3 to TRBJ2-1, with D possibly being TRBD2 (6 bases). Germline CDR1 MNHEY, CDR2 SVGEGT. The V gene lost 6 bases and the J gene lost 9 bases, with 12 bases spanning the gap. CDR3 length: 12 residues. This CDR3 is CASSSGVGEQFF. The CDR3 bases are TGTGCCAGCAGCTCGGGAGTGGGTGAGCAGTTCTTC.

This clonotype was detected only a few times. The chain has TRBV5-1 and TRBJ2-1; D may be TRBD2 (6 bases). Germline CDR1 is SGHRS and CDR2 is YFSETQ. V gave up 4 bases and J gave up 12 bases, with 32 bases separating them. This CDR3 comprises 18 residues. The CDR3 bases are TGCGCCAGCAGCGTCCCCGGGGCAACTAGCCACAGTGCGCATCCGCAGTTCTTC. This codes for CASSVPGATSHSAHPQFF.

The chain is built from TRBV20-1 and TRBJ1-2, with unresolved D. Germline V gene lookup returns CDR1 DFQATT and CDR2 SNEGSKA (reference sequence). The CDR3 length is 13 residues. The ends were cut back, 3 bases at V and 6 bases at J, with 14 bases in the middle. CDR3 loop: CSARVELVDGYTF. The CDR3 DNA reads TGCAGTGCTAGGGTGGAACTTGTGGATGGCTACACCTTC.

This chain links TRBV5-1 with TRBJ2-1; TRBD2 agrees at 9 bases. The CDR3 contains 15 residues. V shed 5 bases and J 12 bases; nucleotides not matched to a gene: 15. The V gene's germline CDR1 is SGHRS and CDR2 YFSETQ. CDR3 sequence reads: CASRFLGLAGDVQFF. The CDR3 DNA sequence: TGCGCCAGCAGGTTCCTGGGACTAGCCGGTGATGTGCAGTTCTTC. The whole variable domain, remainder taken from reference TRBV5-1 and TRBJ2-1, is KAGVTQTPRYLIKTRGQQVTLSCSPISGHRSVSWYQQTPGQGLQFLFEYFSETQRNKGNFPGRFSGRQFSNSRSEMNVSTLELGDSALYLCASRFLGLAGDVQFFGPGTRLTVL.

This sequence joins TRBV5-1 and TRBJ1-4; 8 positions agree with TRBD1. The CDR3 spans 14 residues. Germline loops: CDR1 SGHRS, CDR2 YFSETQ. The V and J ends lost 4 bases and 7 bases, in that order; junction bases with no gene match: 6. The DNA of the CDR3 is TGCGCCAGCAGCGGGGGGGACAGGATTGAAAAACTGTTTTTT. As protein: CASSGGDRIEKLFF.

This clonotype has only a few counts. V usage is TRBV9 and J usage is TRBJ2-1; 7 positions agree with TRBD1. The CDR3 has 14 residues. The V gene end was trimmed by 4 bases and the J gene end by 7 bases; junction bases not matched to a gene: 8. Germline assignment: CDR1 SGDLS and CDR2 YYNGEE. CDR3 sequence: CASSPRGQTNEQFF. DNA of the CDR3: TGTGCCAGCAGCCCACGGGGACAGACTAATGAGCAGTTCTTC.

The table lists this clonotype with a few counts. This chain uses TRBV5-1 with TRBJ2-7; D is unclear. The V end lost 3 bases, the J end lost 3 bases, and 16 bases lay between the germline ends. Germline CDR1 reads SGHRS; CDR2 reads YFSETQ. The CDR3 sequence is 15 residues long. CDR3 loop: CASSSQDGNNYEQYF. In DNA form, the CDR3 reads TGCGCCAGCAGCTCCCAGGATGGAAACAACTACGAGCAGTACTTC.

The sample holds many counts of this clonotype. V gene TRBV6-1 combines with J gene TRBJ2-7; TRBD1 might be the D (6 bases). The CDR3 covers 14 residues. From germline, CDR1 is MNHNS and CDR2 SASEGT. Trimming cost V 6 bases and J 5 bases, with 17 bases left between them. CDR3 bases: TGTGCCAGCAGAACCGGGACAAGAGCTAACGAGCAGTACTTC. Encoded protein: CASRTGTRANEQYF.

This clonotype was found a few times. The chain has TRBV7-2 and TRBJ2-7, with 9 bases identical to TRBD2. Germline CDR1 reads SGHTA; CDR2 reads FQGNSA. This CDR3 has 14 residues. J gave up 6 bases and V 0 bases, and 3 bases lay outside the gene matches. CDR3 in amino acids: CASSLALAGLEQYF. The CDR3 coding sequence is TGTGCCAGCAGCTTAGCCCTAGCGGGACTCGAGCAGTACTTC.

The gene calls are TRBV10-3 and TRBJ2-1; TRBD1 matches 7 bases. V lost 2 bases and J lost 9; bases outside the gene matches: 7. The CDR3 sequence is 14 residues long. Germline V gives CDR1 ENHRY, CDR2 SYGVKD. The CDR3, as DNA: TGTGCCATCAGTGAGACAGGGGCTTCGGGTGAGCAGTTCTTC. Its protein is CAISETGASGEQFF.

CDR3 coding DNA: TGTGCCAGCAGCGTAGCTACGATGGGGGGCACAGATACGCAGTATTTT. Its protein product is CASSVATMGGTDTQYF. The rearrangement links TRBV9 to TRBJ2-3; either TRBD1 or TRBD2 may supply D (5 bases each). Germline V gene data show CDR1 as SGDLS and CDR2 as YYNGEE. This CDR3 is 16 amino acids long. Trimming shortened V by 0 bases and J by 1 base, and 12 bases separated the two germline ends.

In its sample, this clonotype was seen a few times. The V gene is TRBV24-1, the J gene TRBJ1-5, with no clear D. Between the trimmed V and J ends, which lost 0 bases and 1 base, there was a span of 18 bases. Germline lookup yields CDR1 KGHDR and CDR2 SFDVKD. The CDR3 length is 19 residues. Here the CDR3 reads CATSDLPNSPRESNQPQHF. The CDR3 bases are TGTGCCACCAGTGATTTGCCTAACTCCCCCCGGGAGAGCAATCAGCCCCAGCATTTT.

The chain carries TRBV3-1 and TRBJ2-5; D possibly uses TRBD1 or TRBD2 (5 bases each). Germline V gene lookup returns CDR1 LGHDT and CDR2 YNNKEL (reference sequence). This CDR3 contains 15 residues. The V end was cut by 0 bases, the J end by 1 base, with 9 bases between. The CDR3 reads CASSQDTGRQETQYF. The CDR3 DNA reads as TGTGCCAGCAGCCAAGATACGGGACGCCAAGAGACCCAGTACTTC.

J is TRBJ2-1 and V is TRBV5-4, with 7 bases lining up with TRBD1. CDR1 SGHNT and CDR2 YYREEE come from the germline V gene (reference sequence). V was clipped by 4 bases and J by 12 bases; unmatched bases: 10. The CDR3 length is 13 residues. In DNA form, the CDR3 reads TGTGCCAGCAGCGGAGGAGACAGGGAGACGCAGTTCTTC. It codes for CASSGGDRETQFF.

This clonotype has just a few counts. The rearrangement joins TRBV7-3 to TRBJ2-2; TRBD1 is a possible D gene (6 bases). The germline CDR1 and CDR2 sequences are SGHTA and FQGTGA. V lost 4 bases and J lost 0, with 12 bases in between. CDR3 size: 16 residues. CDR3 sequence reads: CASSSQGSSNTGELFF. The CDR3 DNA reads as TGTGCCAGCAGCTCTCAGGGGAGTTCGAACACCGGGGAGCTGTTTTTT.

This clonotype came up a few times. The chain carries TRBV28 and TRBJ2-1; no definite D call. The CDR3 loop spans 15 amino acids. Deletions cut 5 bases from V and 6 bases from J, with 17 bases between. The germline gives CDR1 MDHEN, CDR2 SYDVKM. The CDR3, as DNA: TGTGCCAGCAGTACCTACCTACGGACCAGCAATGAGCAGTTCTTC. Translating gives CASSTYLRTSNEQFF.

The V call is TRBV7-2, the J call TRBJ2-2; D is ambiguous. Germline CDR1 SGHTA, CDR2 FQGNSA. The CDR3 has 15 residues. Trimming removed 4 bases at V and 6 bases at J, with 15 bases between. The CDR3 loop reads CASSSSSTPPGELFF. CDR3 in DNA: TGTGCCAGCAGCTCGTCCTCCACCCCCCCCGGGGAGCTGTTTTTT. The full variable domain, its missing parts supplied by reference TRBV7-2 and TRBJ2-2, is GAGVSQSPSNKVTEKGKDVELRCDPISGHTALYWYRQSLGQGLEFLIYFQGNSAPDKSGLPSDRFSAERTGGSVSTLTIQRTQQEDSAVYLCASSSSSTPPGELFFGEGSRLTVL.

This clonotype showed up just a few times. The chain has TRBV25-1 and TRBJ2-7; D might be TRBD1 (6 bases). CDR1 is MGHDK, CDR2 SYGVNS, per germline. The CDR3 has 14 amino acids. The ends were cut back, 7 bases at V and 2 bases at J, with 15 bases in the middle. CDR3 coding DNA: TGTGCCAGCACCAGACAGGACTCAACCTACGAGCAGTACTTC. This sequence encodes CASTRQDSTYEQYF.

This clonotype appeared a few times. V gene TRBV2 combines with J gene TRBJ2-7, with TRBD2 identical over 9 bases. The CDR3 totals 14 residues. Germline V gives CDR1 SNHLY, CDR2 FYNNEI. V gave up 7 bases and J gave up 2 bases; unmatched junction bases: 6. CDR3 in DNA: TGTGCCAGCAAGTACGAGCGGGAGGCCTACGAGCAGTACTTC. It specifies CASKYEREAYEQYF. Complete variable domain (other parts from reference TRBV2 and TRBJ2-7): EPEVTQTPSHQVTQMGQEVILRCVPISNHLYFYWYRQILGQKVEFLVSFYNNEISEKSEIFDDQFSVERPDGSNFTLKIRSTKLEDSAMYFCASKYEREAYEQYFGPGTRLTVT.

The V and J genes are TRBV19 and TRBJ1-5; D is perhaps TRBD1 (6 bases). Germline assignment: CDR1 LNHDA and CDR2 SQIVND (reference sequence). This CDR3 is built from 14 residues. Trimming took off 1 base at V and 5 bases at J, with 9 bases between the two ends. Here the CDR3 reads CASSIGEGDQPQHF. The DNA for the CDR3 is TGTGCCAGTAGTATAGGAGAGGGGGATCAGCCCCAGCATTTT.

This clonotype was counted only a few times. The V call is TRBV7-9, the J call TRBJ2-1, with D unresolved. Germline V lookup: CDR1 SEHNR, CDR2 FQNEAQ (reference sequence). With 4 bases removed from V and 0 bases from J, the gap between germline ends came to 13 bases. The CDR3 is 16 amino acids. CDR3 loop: CASSSETGLSYNEQFF. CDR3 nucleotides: TGTGCCAGCAGCTCAGAAACGGGTCTCTCCTACAATGAGCAGTTCTTC.

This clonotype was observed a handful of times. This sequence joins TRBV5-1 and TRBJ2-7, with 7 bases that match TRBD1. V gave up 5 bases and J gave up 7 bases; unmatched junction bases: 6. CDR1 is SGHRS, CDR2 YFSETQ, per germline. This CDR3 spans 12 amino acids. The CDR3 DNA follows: TGCGCCAGCAGTCACACAGGGGTGGAGCAGTACTTC. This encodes CASSHTGVEQYF.